These 5 T cell receptor beta chains were sequenced from one sample in a study of CD8+CD57+ T cells in acquired aplastic anemia. Only patients with CD8+CD57+ cell expansion on flow cytometry were chosen for sequencing. Profiling of TCR beta VDJ combinations and CDR3 sequences used genomic DNA as template. Each CDR3 protein gets one entry after TCRdb re-called the reads with MiXCR. The table shows about 160,000 distinct CDR3 sequences, with roughly 48% occurring only once. Material for sequencing was sorted CD4+, CD8+, or CD8+CD57+ T cells (not recorded which) from PBMCs. These receptors originate from a human donor with aplastic anemia.

Ten or more counts support this clonotype. The genes are TRBV3-1 and TRBJ2-5, with D perhaps matching TRBD1 (5 bases). The V gene lost 4 bases and the J gene lost 0 bases, with 9 bases spanning the gap. Germline CDR1 reads LGHDT; CDR2 reads YNNKEL (reference sequence). The CDR3 contains 14 residues. The CDR3 region is CASSPTGNQETQYF. The DNA for the CDR3 is TGTGCCAGCAGCCCCACAGGAAACCAAGAGACCCAGTACTTC.

This clonotype was seen more than once but under ten times. The rearrangement links TRBV30 to TRBJ2-1; D unclear. The V gene's germline CDR1 is GTSNPN and CDR2 SVGIG (reference sequence). The length of the CDR3 is 14 residues. Trimming took 1 base from V and 1 from J, leaving 8 bases between them. CDR3 in amino acids: CAWSGKGSYNEQFF. The CDR3, as DNA: TGTGCCTGGAGTGGCAAGGGATCCTACAATGAGCAGTTCTTC.

The rearrangement links TRBV6-1 to TRBJ2-7; 9 bases map to TRBD1. The CDR3 is 12 residues long. Germline trimming cut 5 bases from V and 12 bases from J; bases unmatched to any gene: 8. CDR1 MNHNS and CDR2 SASEGT come from the germline V gene. The CDR3 loop reads CASSPGTGTGYF. The DNA for the CDR3 is TGTGCCAGCAGTCCCGGGACAGGGACAGGGTACTTC.

This clonotype has ten or more counts. The rearrangement joins TRBV7-6 to TRBJ1-6; no reliable D call. The V gene lost 5 bases and the J gene lost 0 bases, with 17 bases spanning the gap. The CDR3 runs 18 residues. Looked up from germline, CDR1 is SGHVS and CDR2 is FNYEAQ. This CDR3 is CASSPRSAESSYNSPLHF. The CDR3, as DNA: TGTGCCAGCAGCCCCAGGTCCGCAGAGAGCTCCTATAATTCACCCCTCCACTTT.

This clonotype came up many times. The V call is TRBV7-9, the J call TRBJ1-3; the D is unclear. V was clipped by 2 bases and J by 1 base, with 3 bases between them. The CDR3 has 13 amino acids. Germline CDR1 is SEHNR and CDR2 is FQNEAQ (reference sequence). CDR3 loop: CASSLSSGNTIYF. The CDR3 DNA follows: TGTGCCAGCAGCTTATCTTCTGGAAACACCATATATTTT.